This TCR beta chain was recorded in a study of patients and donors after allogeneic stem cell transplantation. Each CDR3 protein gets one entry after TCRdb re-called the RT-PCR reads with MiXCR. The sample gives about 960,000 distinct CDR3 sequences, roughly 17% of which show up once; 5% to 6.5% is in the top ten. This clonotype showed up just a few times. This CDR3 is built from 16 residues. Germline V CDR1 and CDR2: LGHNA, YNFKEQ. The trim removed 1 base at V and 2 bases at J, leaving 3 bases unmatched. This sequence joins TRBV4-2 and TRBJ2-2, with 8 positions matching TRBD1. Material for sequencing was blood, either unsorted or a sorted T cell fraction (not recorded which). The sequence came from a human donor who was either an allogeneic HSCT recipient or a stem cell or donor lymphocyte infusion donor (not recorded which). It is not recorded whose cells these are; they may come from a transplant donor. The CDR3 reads CASSQGTGINTGELFF. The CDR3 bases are TGTGCCAGCAGCCAAGGGACAGGGATCAACACCGGGGAGCTGTTTTTT.